The rows below give T cell receptor beta chains drawn from one sample of a study of identical twins. A single record per CDR3 protein comes from TCRdb applying MiXCR to the 5' RACE reads. Here the sample spans approximately 1.8 million distinct CDR3 sequences, 25% to 35% being singletons. The source material was cord blood. These receptors all stem from a newborn girl in good health. Each CDR3 is given with its conserved first and last residue. The order of the fields is clone size, J gene, V gene, D gene, CDR3 DNA, CDR3 protein. A D gene is named only where the DNA matches it firmly. Size tells how often a clone was seen (once, few, many) or the class of an expanded clone, and some rows leave it out.

. | TRBJ2-7 | TRBV27 | . | TGTGCCAGCCAATCCGGCGGGATCTCCTACGAGCAGTACTTC | CASQSGGISYEQYF
many | TRBJ2-1 | TRBV2 | TRBD2 | TGTGCCAGTGGGACTAGCGCCTCCTACAATGAGCAGTTCTTC | CASGTSASYNEQFF
few | TRBJ2-7 | TRBV20-1 | TRBD1 | TGCAGTGCTAGAGATTACGGACAGGGTTACGAGCAGTACTTC | CSARDYGQGYEQYF
few | TRBJ2-3 | TRBV10-3 | . | TGTGCCATCGGAACCCAGGGGAGCACAGATACGCAGTATTTT | CAIGTQGSTDTQYF
few | TRBJ2-7 | TRBV4-2 | . | TGTGCCAGCAGCCAAGAAGCCCGGTACGAGCAGTACTTC | CASSQEARYEQYF
few | TRBJ2-3 | TRBV7-8 | TRBD2 | TGTGCCAGCAAGGAGAGAAGGGCGGGAGGGCGTACAGATACGCAGTATTTT | CASKERRAGGRTDTQYF
. | TRBJ2-1 | TRBV20-1 | TRBD2 | TGCAGTGCTGGGGGACTAGTCAGGTCCTACAATGAGCAGTTCTTC | CSAGGLVRSYNEQFF
. | TRBJ1-1 | TRBV20-1 | TRBD1 | TGCAGTGCTCGACAGGGGGGGCGGACTGAAGCTTTCTTT | CSARQGGRTEAFF
. | TRBJ1-4 | TRBV6-5 | . | TGTGCCAGCAGTTACTCGAGGGGAAAACTGTTTTTT | CASSYSRGKLFF
few | TRBJ2-1 | TRBV7-8 | TRBD2 | TGTGCCAGCAGCAAACTAGGGACTATGGTCAATGAGCAGTTCTTC | CASSKLGTMVNEQFF
many | TRBJ1-2 | TRBV11-2 | TRBD1 | TGTGCCAGCAGCTTAGGTCCAGGGGGCGCAAATGGCTACACCTTC | CASSLGPGGANGYTF
. | TRBJ1-1 | TRBV25-1 | TRBD1 | TGTGCCAGCAGTCCCCTGGGACAGGGGAGCACTGAAGCTTTCTTT | CASSPLGQGSTEAFF
few | TRBJ1-1 | TRBV7-2 | . | TGTGCCAGCAGCTTTTTGAGTACACTGAAGTCTGAAGCTTTCTTT | CASSFLSTLKSEAFF
many | TRBJ2-1 | TRBV5-1 | . | TGCGCCAGCAGCCGACCGGGAACCTTCCATAGCTCCTACAATGAGCAGTTCTTC | CASSRPGTFHSSYNEQFF
few | TRBJ1-2 | TRBV12-3/TRBV12-4 | . | TGTGCCAGCAGTCCCCGGACAGCGACTAACTATGGCTACACCTTC | CASSPRTATNYGYTF
. | TRBJ2-3 | TRBV4-1 | . | TGCGCCAGCAGCCAAGAATACGGGGGCGGGGGAGATACGCAGTATTTT | CASSQEYGGGGDTQYF
. | TRBJ1-2 | TRBV29-1 | . | TGCAGCGTTGGGCCCGGGGCCCTCTATGGCTACACCTTC | CSVGPGALYGYTF
. | TRBJ2-2 | TRBV5-5 | . | TGTGCCAGCAGCTTTGACCGGGAGCTGTTTTTT | CASSFDRELFF
few | TRBJ1-4 | TRBV28 | . | TGTGCCAGCAGTTCCGACTACAGGGCCGGAAAACTGTTTTTT | CASSSDYRAGKLFF
. | TRBJ2-3 | TRBV5-1 | . | TGCGCCAGCAGCTTGGATCTATGGGACACGGATACGCAGTATTTT | CASSLDLWDTDTQYF
many | TRBJ2-1 | TRBV9 | TRBD2 | TGTGCCAGCAGCGTAGGACTAGCGGACTACAATGAGCAGTTCTTC | CASSVGLADYNEQFF
few | TRBJ2-7 | TRBV6-6 | TRBD1 | TGTGCCAGCAGTTACGACCGGGACAGGGTATACGAGCAGTACTTC | CASSYDRDRVYEQYF
. | TRBJ1-5 | TRBV24-1 | . | TGTGCCACCAGTGATTTTAGTTCCCCCAAGGATCAGCCCCAGCATTTT | CATSDFSSPKDQPQHF
many | TRBJ1-4 | TRBV7-2 | . | TGTGCCAGCAGCTTAGCGGGGGGGACTAATGAAAAACTGTTTTTT | CASSLAGGTNEKLFF
. | TRBJ2-4 | TRBV7-2 | TRBD2 | TGTGCCAGCAGCTTCCGAATCAGCGGGAGTACGAACATTCAGTACTTC | CASSFRISGSTNIQYF
. | TRBJ2-2 | TRBV9 | TRBD1 | TGTGCCAGCAGCGTAAGGGGGCGAGGCGGGGAGCTGTTTTTT | CASSVRGRGGELFF
. | TRBJ2-1 | TRBV6-1 | . | TGTGCCAGCAGTGCTACCCAAGCCTACAATGAGCAGTTCTTC | CASSATQAYNEQFF
few | TRBJ1-1 | TRBV27 | . | TGTGCCAGCAGTGTTAGGCGGTTGAACACTGAAGCTTTCTTT | CASSVRRLNTEAFF
many | TRBJ1-1 | TRBV12-3/TRBV12-4 | . | TGTGCCAGCAGCCGGAACACTGAAGCTTTCTTT | CASSRNTEAFF
many | TRBJ2-7 | TRBV11-2 | . | TGTGCCAGCAGCTTAGTAGGGATGCTTTACGAGCAGTACTTC | CASSLVGMLYEQYF
. | TRBJ2-5 | TRBV7-9 | . | TGTGCCAGCAGGCGCAACAGGGTGGGTCAAGAGACCCAGTACTTC | CASRRNRVGQETQYF
. | TRBJ1-4 | TRBV29-1 | TRBD1 | TGCAGCGGGTCCCAGGGGGCTGAAAAACTGTTTTTT | CSGSQGAEKLFF
. | TRBJ2-1 | TRBV12-3/TRBV12-4 | . | TGTGCCAGCATCCCAACGGGTCCTTCCTACAATGAGCAGTTCTTC | CASIPTGPSYNEQFF
few | TRBJ1-1 | TRBV6-1 | . | TGTGCCAGCAGTGTTGGTCCAGGGGTCGGCACTGAAGCTTTCTTT | CASSVGPGVGTEAFF
. | TRBJ2-6 | TRBV5-5 | TRBD1 | TGTGCCAGCAGCTTGGACAGGGGTGGGTTCTCTGGGGCCAACGTCCTGACTTTC | CASSLDRGGFSGANVLTF
. | TRBJ2-3 | TRBV11-2 | . | TGTGCCAGCAGCCTACAGCAAGATACGCAGTATTTT | CASSLQQDTQYF
. | TRBJ2-3 | TRBV6-1 | TRBD2 | TGTGCCAGCTGGCCTGCCGCAAGGACTAGCGGGGGGATGAGCACAGATACGCAGTATTTT | CASWPAARTSGGMSTDTQYF